The clone carrying this TCR beta chain was counted only a few times. What it binds is not known. TCRdb redid the calling of the 5' RACE reads with MiXCR, one entry per CDR3 protein. The sample contains about 250,000 distinct CDR3 sequences, over 15% of which appear only once. The sample belongs to a study of T-cell memory formation after mild COVID-19. Notes on the study in general: Clones shrinking between day 15 and 85 showed a balanced CD4/CD8 split, and those that grew later tilted toward CD4+.

Trimming stripped 1 base from V and 5 bases from J, with 9 bases between. This CDR3 is 14 amino acids long. CDR1 and CDR2 from the germline V gene are SEHNR and FQNEAQ (reference sequence). The source of this sequence is an adult woman who had mild COVID-19 (a few samples of this study predate the infection). Cell type and time point are not known. The sample was PBMCs or a T cell subset sorted from them (not recorded which). The chain uses TRBV7-9 and TRBJ1-5; D is unclear. CDR3 DNA sequence: TGTGCCAGCAGCTTAGACGGGCCTCATCAGCCCCAGCATTTT. Residues: CASSLDGPHQPQHF.